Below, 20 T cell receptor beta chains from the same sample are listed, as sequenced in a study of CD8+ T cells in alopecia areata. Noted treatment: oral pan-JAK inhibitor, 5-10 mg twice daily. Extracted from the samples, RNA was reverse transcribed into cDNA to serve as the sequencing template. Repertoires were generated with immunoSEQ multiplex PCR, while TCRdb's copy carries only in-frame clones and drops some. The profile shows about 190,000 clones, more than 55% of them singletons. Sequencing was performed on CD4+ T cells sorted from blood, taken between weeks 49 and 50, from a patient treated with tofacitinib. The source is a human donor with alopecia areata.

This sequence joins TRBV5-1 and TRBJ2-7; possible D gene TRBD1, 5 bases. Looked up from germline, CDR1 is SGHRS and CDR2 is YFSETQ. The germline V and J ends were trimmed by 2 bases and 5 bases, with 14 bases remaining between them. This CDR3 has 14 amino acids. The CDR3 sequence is CASSFQTQGHEQYF. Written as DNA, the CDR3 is TGCGCCAGCAGCTTCCAAACTCAGGGCCACGAGCAGTACTTC.

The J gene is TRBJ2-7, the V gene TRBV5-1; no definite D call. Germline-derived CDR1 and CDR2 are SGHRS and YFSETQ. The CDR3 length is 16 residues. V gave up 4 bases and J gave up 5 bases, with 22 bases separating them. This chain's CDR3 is CASSSLEKAGVNEQYF. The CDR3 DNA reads TGCGCCAGCAGCAGCTTGGAAAAAGCTGGGGTCAACGAGCAGTACTTC.

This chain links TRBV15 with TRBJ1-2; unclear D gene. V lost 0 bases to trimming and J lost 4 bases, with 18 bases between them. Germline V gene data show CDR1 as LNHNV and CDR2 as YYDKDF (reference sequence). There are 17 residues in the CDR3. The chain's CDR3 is CATSRDTRAAMTYGYTF. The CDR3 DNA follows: TGTGCCACCAGCAGAGATACGAGGGCCGCTATGACCTATGGCTACACCTTC.

The DNA for the CDR3 is TGTGCCAGCAGCTTAAATGGAGGCTACACCTTC. Translated, it gives CASSLNGGYTF. V and J are TRBV7-2 and TRBJ1-2; D unresolved. Germline V gene lookup returns CDR1 SGHTA and CDR2 FQGNSA. The V end was cut by 2 bases, the J end by 8 bases, with 6 bases between. This CDR3 comprises 11 residues.

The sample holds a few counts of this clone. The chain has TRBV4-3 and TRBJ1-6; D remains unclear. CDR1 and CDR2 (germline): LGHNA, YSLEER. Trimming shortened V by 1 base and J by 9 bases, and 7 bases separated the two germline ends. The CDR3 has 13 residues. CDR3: CASSQVATSPLHF. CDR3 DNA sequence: TGCGCCAGCAGCCAAGTCGCAACTTCACCCCTCCACTTT.

The CDR3, as DNA: TGTGCCAGCTGGGACAGGACCCATCAGCCCCAGCATTTT. This codes for CASWDRTHQPQHF. V usage is TRBV25-1 and J usage is TRBJ1-5, with TRBD1 matching 8 bases. The CDR3 is made up of 13 amino acids. Germline V gene data show CDR1 as MGHDK and CDR2 as SYGVNS. J gave up 5 bases and V 8 bases, and 5 bases lay outside the gene matches.

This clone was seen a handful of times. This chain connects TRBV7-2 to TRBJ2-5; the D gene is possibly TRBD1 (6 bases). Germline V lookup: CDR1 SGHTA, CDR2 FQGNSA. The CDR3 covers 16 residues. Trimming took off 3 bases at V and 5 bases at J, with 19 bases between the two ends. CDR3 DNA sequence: TGTGCCAGCAGCTTCGACAGGTTCCGAGGTGGTGAGACCCAGTACTTC. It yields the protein CASSFDRFRGGETQYF.

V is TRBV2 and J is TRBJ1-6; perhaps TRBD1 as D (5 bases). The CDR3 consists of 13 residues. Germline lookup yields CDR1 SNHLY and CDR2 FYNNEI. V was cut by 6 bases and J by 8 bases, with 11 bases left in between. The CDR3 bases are TGTGCCAGCAGCGGTCAGGGTGATTCACCCCTCCACTTT. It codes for CASSGQGDSPLHF.

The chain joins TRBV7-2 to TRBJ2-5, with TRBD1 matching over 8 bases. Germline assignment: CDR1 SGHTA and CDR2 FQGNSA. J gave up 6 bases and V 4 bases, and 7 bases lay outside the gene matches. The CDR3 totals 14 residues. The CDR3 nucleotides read TGTGCCAGCAGCTCTCACTACAGGGGGAAGACCCAGTACTTC. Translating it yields CASSSHYRGKTQYF. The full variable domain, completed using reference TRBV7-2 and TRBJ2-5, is GAGVSQSPSNKVTEKGKDVELRCDPISGHTALYWYRQSLGQGLEFLIYFQGNSAPDKSGLPSDRFSAERTGGSVSTLTIQRTQQEDSAVYLCASSSHYRGKTQYFGPGTRLLVL.

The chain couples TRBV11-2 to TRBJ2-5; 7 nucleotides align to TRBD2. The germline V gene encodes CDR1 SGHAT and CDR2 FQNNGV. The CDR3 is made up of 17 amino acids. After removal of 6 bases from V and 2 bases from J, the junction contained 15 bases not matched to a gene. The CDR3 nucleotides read TGTGCCAGCAGATCTCTGCGGGGGTTCCCTTTACAAGAGACCCAGTACTTC. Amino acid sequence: CASRSLRGFPLQETQYF.

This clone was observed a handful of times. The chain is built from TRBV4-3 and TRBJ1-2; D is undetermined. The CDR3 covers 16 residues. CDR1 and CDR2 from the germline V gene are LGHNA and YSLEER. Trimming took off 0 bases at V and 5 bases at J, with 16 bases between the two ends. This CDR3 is CASSQDRDERGYGYTF. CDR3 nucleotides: TGCGCCAGCAGCCAAGATCGTGACGAGCGTGGGTATGGCTACACCTTC.

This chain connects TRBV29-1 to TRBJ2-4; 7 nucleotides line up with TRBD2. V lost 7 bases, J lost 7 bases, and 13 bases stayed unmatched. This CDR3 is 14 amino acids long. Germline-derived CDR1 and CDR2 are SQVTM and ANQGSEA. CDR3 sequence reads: CSARGGGTGNIQYF. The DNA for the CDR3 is TGCAGCGCACGCGGGGGAGGGACCGGGAACATTCAGTACTTC.

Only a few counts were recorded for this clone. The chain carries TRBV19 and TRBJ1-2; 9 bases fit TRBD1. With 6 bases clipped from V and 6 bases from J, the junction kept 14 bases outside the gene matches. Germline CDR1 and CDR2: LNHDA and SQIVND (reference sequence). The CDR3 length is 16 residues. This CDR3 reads CASSQTPGTGTDGYTF. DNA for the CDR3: TGTGCCAGTAGCCAAACCCCGGGGACAGGGACGGATGGCTACACCTTC.

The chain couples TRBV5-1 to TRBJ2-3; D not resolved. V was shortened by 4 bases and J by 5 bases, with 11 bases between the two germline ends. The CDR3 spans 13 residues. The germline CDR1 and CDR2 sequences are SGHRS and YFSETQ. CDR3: CASSVIPGDTQYF. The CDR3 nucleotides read TGCGCCAGCAGCGTGATCCCTGGAGATACGCAGTATTTT. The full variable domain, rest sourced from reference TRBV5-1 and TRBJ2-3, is KAGVTQTPRYLIKTRGQQVTLSCSPISGHRSVSWYQQTPGQGLQFLFEYFSETQRNKGNFPGRFSGRQFSNSRSEMNVSTLELGDSALYLCASSVIPGDTQYFGPGTRLTVL.

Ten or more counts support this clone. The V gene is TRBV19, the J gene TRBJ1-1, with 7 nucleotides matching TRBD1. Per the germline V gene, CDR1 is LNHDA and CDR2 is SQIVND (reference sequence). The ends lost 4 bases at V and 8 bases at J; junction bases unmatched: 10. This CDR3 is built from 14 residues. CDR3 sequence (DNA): TGTGCCAGTAGTACCCTGACAGGGAGAAAAGAAGCTTTCTTT. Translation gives CASSTLTGRKEAFF.

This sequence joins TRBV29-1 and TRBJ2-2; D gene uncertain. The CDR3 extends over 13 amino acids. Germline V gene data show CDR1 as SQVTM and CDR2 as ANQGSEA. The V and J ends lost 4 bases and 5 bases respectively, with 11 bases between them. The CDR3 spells CSVVGSLTGELFF. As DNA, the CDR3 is TGCAGCGTTGTCGGCAGCCTGACCGGGGAGCTGTTTTTT.

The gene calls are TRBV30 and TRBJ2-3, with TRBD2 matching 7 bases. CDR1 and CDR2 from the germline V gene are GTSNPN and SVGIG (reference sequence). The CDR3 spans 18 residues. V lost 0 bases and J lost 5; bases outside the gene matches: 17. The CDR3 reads CAWSVPFVGGKSRDTQYF. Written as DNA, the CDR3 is TGTGCCTGGAGTGTACCGTTCGTCGGGGGGAAATCACGAGATACGCAGTATTTT.

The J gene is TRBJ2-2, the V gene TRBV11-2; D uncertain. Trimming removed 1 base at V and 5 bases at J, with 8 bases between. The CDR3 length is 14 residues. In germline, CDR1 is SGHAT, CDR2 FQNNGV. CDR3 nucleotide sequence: TGTGCCAGCAGCTTAGTTACGGTTACCGGGGAGCTGTTTTTT. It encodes CASSLVTVTGELFF.

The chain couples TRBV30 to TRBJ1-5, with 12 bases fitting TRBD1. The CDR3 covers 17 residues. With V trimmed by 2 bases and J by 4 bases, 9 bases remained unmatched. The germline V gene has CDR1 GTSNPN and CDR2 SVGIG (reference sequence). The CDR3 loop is CAWSLGQGAGWNQPQHF. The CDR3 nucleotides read TGTGCCTGGAGTCTGGGACAGGGGGCAGGGTGGAATCAGCCCCAGCATTTT. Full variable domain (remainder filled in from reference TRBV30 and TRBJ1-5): SQTIHQWPATLVQPVGSPLSLECTVEGTSNPNLYWYRQAAGRGLQLLFYSVGIGQISSEVPQNLSASRPQDRQFILSSKKLLLSDSGFYLCAWSLGQGAGWNQPQHFGDGTRLSIL.

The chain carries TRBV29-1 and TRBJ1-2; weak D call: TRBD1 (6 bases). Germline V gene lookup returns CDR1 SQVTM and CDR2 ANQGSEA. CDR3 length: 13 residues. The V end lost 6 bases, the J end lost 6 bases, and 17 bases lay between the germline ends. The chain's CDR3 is CSVVQGGTNGYTF. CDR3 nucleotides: TGCAGCGTGGTGCAAGGGGGGACCAATGGCTACACCTTC. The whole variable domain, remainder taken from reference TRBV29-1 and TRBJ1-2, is SAVISQKPSRDICQRGTSLTIQCQVDSQVTMMFWYRQQPGQSLTLIATANQGSEATYESGFVIDKFPISRPNLTFSTLTVSNMSPEDSSIYLCSVVQGGTNGYTFGSGTRLTVV.